Here is one T cell receptor (beta chain) with its context. Its antigen is as yet unknown. This sample is part of a study of shared clonotypes between healthy human individuals. Study in general: Plates per donor: three CD4 naive, three CD4 memory, two CD8 naive, one CD8 memory.

Positive CCR7 selection of CD45RO-negative cells yielded the naive CD8 cells, and terminally differentiated effector memory CD45RA+ cells were excluded. The CDR3 contains 16 residues. Germline CDR1 MNHEY, CDR2 SMNVEV (reference sequence). V dropped 6 bases and J dropped 4; count of bases not matched to a gene: 9. Overall study results and limits: It was expected that sequencing depth would affect clonotype sharing among donors. The represented genetic and exposure-history diversity was limited by the small number of donors. Compared with clonotypes that all four donors shared, non-shared clonotypes had lower generation probabilities.

Clones were read by immunoSEQ multiplex PCR, and TCRdb kept only the in-frame ones, dropping some. The sample has about 680,000 clones, roughly 94% seen once. This TCR came from a man under 40 in good health. Sequenced sample: naive CD8+ T cells sorted from blood. This chain joins TRBV27 and TRBJ2-1, with 10 bases identical to TRBD1. The CDR3 region is CASRTGTGVFYNEQFF. CDR3 bases: TGTGCCAGCAGGACCGGGACAGGGGTTTTTTACAATGAGCAGTTCTTC.